Detailed here is one TCR beta chain. Its target is not known. This sample was included in a study of shared clonotypes between healthy human individuals. Looking at the study overall: Per donor, CD8 memory used one plate, CD8 naive used two, CD4 memory used three and CD4 naive used three.

The CDR3 sequence is 13 residues long. Germline loops: CDR1 MNHEY, CDR2 SMNVEV (reference sequence). V was shortened by 3 bases and J by 3 bases, with 9 bases between the two germline ends. The test was conducted at deep level. Several immunoSEQ plates held equal portions of the genomic DNA taken from each subset. The assay was immunoSEQ multiplex PCR, and TCRdb's table has in-frame clones only and misses some. The data hold over a million clones, with roughly 74% observed a single time. Notes on the study in general: Naive CD4 clonotype sharing across several donors was around 5%.

The TCR comes from a man younger than 35 in good health. Some clones in this sample may be carry-over from other donors' samples. The sample consisted of memory CD4+ T cells from PBMCs. Regarding subset: CD45RA-negative fraction. The genes are TRBV27 and TRBJ2-7; D is unclear. As DNA, the CDR3 is TGTGCCAGCAGTTTGGGTTTCAACTACGAGCAGTACTTC. This encodes CASSLGFNYEQYF.